The rows below give T cell receptor beta chains drawn from one sample of a study of Graves' ophthalmopathy and Graves' hyperthyroidism. TCRdb ran MiXCR on the multiplex PCR reads and lists one entry per CDR3 protein. The sample lists around 600,000 distinct CDR3 sequences, over 40% seen once, with roughly 3% in the top ten. Specimen: peripheral blood. The receptors shown here come from an adult man with Graves' ophthalmopathy. The CDR3 runs from the conserved cysteine through the conserved F or W. The order of the fields is J gene, V gene, clone size, D gene, CDR3 DNA, CDR3 protein. D genes are given only for firm matches. A clone size is listed for some rows: how often the clone was seen (once, few, many), or a class if it is expanded.

TRBJ1-5	TRBV2	.	.	TGTGCCAGCAGTGCTAAGGGTGGTAGCAATCAGCCCCAGCATTTT	CASSAKGGSNQPQHF
TRBJ2-1	TRBV20-1	.	TRBD2	TGCAGCGTGGGCGGGAGCGGGAATGAGCAGTTCTTC	CSVGGSGNEQFF
TRBJ1-1	TRBV25-1	.	TRBD1	TGTGCCAGCAGTGAAGAAGGCACAGGGGGCGTGAACACTGAAGCTTTCTTT	CASSEEGTGGVNTEAFF
TRBJ1-3	TRBV29-1	.	.	TGCAGCGTGATGACCGGGAGCTCTGGAAACACCATATATTTT	CSVMTGSSGNTIYF
TRBJ2-7	TRBV7-2	.	TRBD2	TGTGCCAGCAGCGCCCGCTCTGTGGCCTCTAGCGGGCAATACGAGCAGTACTTC	CASSARSVASSGQYEQYF
TRBJ2-6	TRBV2	.	TRBD1	TGTGCCAGCAGTGATCAGGGGGCGGCTGGGGCCAACGTCCTGACTTTC	CASSDQGAAGANVLTF
TRBJ2-2	TRBV4-3	few	.	TGCGCCAGCAGCCAAAAGAACACCGGGGAGCTGTTTTTT	CASSQKNTGELFF
TRBJ1-5	TRBV5-1	.	.	TGCGCCAGCAGCTTGGCAGGGGCTGAGGATCAGCCCCAGCATTTT	CASSLAGAEDQPQHF
TRBJ1-5	TRBV12-3/TRBV12-4	.	TRBD1	TGTGCCAGCAGCCAAGACAGGGTGAGTCAGCCCCAGCATTTT	CASSQDRVSQPQHF
TRBJ1-1	TRBV6-1	.	.	TGTGCCAGCAGTCGGGGTCAGGCGGTAGAACACACTGAAGCTTTCTTT	CASSRGQAVEHTEAFF
TRBJ2-7	TRBV5-1	.	.	TGCGCCAGCAGCCGGACAGACAAAGGCTACGAGCAGTACTTC	CASSRTDKGYEQYF
TRBJ2-7	TRBV15	.	TRBD1	TGTGCCACCAGCAGAGAGCCGGGACAGGCGGAACTCGAGCAGTACTTC	CATSREPGQAELEQYF
TRBJ2-5	TRBV7-2	.	TRBD2	TGTGCCAGCAGCTTAGCAGGGAGGGGCGGAGAGACCCAGTACTTC	CASSLAGRGGETQYF
TRBJ2-3	TRBV7-8	.	.	TGTGCCAGCAGCACATCCCTTTTACAGGACCCAGATACGCAGTATTTT	CASSTSLLQDPDTQYF
TRBJ1-6	TRBV10-1	.	TRBD1	TGCACCAGCGGACAGGGTGATTCACCCCTCCACTTT	CTSGQGDSPLHF
TRBJ1-1	TRBV10-3	many	.	TGTGCCATCAGTGAGTCGAGAATGAGTAGGGCTTTCTTT	CAISESRMSRAFF
TRBJ2-2	TRBV7-6	.	TRBD1	TGTGCCAGCAGATGGGACAGGGACACCGGGGAGCTGTTTTTT	CASRWDRDTGELFF
TRBJ1-1	TRBV7-6	many	.	TGTGCCAGCAGCTTAGAGTATAGGAACACTGAAGCTTTCTTT	CASSLEYRNTEAFF
TRBJ1-5	TRBV27	.	.	TGTGCCAGCAGTTTGTCGGCCAATCAGCCCCAGCATTTT	CASSLSANQPQHF
TRBJ1-1	TRBV13	many	.	TGTGCCAGCAGCCACCGGACGCGCCTATCTCTGAACACTGAAGCTTTCTTT	CASSHRTRLSLNTEAFF
TRBJ1-6	TRBV9	many	TRBD1	TGTGCCAGCAGCGTAGGGGACAGGGCCTATAATTCACCCCTCCACTTT	CASSVGDRAYNSPLHF
TRBJ2-7	TRBV5-5	.	TRBD1	TGTGCCACCAGACAGGGACGGATCTACGAGCAGTACTTC	CATRQGRIYEQYF
TRBJ1-1	TRBV5-1	many	.	TGTGCCAGCAGCTTAGCGGACGGGACAGAAGCTTTCTTT	CASSLADGTEAFF
TRBJ1-2	TRBV2	many	TRBD1	TGTGCCAGCAGTGAATCCGACAGGGGAGGGAACTATGGCTACACCTTC	CASSESDRGGNYGYTF
TRBJ1-1	TRBV24-1	many	TRBD1	TGTGCTCACAGGGGGAACACTGAAGCTTTCTTT	CAHRGNTEAFF
TRBJ2-1	TRBV29-1	.	.	TGCAGCGTTGAAGAGAGTGCCTACAATGAGCAGTTCTTC	CSVEESAYNEQFF
TRBJ2-7	TRBV7-3	.	TRBD2	TGTGCCAGCTCACCACTAGCGGGGGGGAGCCCTTCCTACGAGCAGTACTTC	CASSPLAGGSPSYEQYF
TRBJ2-5	TRBV10-2	.	.	TGCGCCGCCCGGGGGCAAGAGACCCAGTACTTC	CAARGQETQYF
TRBJ2-5	TRBV10-3	.	.	TGTGCCATCAGTGATCGGCGCGGACAAGAGACCCAGTACTTC	CAISDRRGQETQYF
TRBJ2-2	TRBV7-8	many	.	TGTGCCAGCAGCTTAGTGGCTAACACCGGGGAGCTGTTTTTT	CASSLVANTGELFF
TRBJ1-5	TRBV5-1	many	.	TGCGCCAGCAGCTTGCACGAGGATCAGCCCCAGCATTTT	CASSLHEDQPQHF
TRBJ1-2	TRBV13	many	.	TGTGCCAGCAGCCGCCAAATCAGGACAACCAACTATGGCTACACCTTC	CASSRQIRTTNYGYTF
TRBJ1-6	TRBV7-9	few	TRBD1	TGTGCCAGCAGCCACGGACAGGGAAGCAATTCACCCCTCCACTTT	CASSHGQGSNSPLHF
TRBJ1-2	TRBV20-1	many	TRBD1	TGCAGTGCCCAAAGATTAGGGACAGACCATGGCTACACCTTC	CSAQRLGTDHGYTF
TRBJ1-1	TRBV2	many	.	TGTGCCAACCCTGAAGCTTTCTTT	CANPEAFF
TRBJ2-7	TRBV7-9	.	TRBD1	TGTGCCAGCAGCTCCTTTGGACAGGGGGCGCAGGCCCGGCAGTACTTC	CASSSFGQGAQARQYF
TRBJ2-7	TRBV4-1	.	.	TGCGCCAGCAGCCAAACCGCCAGGGACTCCCAGGGGTACGAGCAGTACTTC	CASSQTARDSQGYEQYF
TRBJ1-1	TRBV10-2	many	.	TGCGCCAGCAGCCAACAGGAACGGACCGAAGCTTTCTTT	CASSQQERTEAFF
TRBJ1-1	TRBV10-3	.	TRBD1	TGTGCCATCAAGAGTACAGGGACAGCGGCTTTCTTT	CAIKSTGTAAFF
TRBJ1-1	TRBV13	many	.	TGTGCCAGCAGCTTAGAAGGGTTCACTGAAGCTTTCTTT	CASSLEGFTEAFF
TRBJ2-7	TRBV5-1	many	.	TGCGCCAGCAGCTTGGCCCCCAGGGAACACGAGCAGTACTTC	CASSLAPREHEQYF
TRBJ2-7	TRBV2	.	TRBD2	TGTGCCAGCAAAAGCGGGGGGGCATTCTACGAGCAGTACTTC	CASKSGGAFYEQYF
TRBJ2-7	TRBV5-5	many	.	TGTGCCAGCAGTATGGTTCACCCGAGGGATGAGCAGTACTTC	CASSMVHPRDEQYF
TRBJ1-1	TRBV29-1	once	.	TGCAGCTTGAATTCAGGGCGCCACACTGAAGCTTTCTTT	CSLNSGRHTEAFF
TRBJ2-5	TRBV7-7	.	TRBD1	TGTGCTAGCAGCGCCACGACAGGGGCAGAGACCCAGTACTTC	CASSATTGAETQYF
TRBJ1-4	TRBV5-1	many	TRBD1	TGCGCCAGCAGAAATTCGGCGGGGACCAGGGGGGATGAAAAACTGTTTTTT	CASRNSAGTRGDEKLFF
TRBJ2-7	TRBV2	few	TRBD2	TGTGCCAGCTCAGGGACTAGCGGGAGGGCCCGCGAGCAGTACTTC	CASSGTSGRAREQYF
TRBJ1-2	TRBV5-1	.	.	TGCGCGCACAGTGGCTACACCTTC	CAHSGYTF
TRBJ2-5	TRBV15	many	TRBD2	TGTGCCACCAGCAGAAATATTCCAGCGGGAGTTCCGGGGGGAGAGACCCAGTACTTC	CATSRNIPAGVPGGETQYF
TRBJ1-6	TRBV9	.	.	TGTGCCAGCGGCGTAGGTACGGGTTCACCCCTCCACTTT	CASGVGTGSPLHF
TRBJ1-1	TRBV7-6	many	.	TGTGCCAGCAGCTTATTTGTAGTAAACACTGAAGCTTTCTTT	CASSLFVVNTEAFF
TRBJ1-1	TRBV25-1	.	TRBD1	TGTGCCAGCAGTGAATGGACAGGGTACACTGAAGCTTTCTTT	CASSEWTGYTEAFF
TRBJ1-3	TRBV10-3	many	.	TGTGCCATCAGTCCCCCCCCGGATTACTCTGGAAACACCATATATTTT	CAISPPPDYSGNTIYF